The source of this T cell receptor beta chain is a study of cytomegalovirus exposure and HLA in healthy donors. The germline V gene encodes CDR1 SGHRS and CDR2 YFSETQ. V was cut by 2 bases and J by 2 bases, with 11 bases left in between. This CDR3 comprises 15 residues. Study-level results: The productive fraction for most TCR beta V segments was about 87% or about 30% in an earlier analysis. Most sequenced TCRs were rare (though some public TCRs occurred in many donors). Cytomegalovirus association was assigned to 170 or so TCR beta chains. What TCR beta sequences reportedly achieved was accurate prediction of HLA-A and HLA-B alleles in most subjects.

This PCR relied on a set of 60 Vbeta primers and 13 Jbeta primers. Sequenced by immunoSEQ multiplex PCR; TCRdb stores in-frame clones only, minus some. This repertoire shows around 150,000 clones, over 60% found once; its top ten account for more than 2.5%. Remarks on this clone: Its antigen is still unknown. Different DNA sequences within this sample yield the same CDR3.

The sequence was collected from a young woman in good health and CMV-seronegative. The J gene is TRBJ1-5, the V gene TRBV5-1; D not certain. Sequences were obtained from PBMCs. The CDR3 DNA follows: TGCGCCAGCAGCTTAGCGGGAAGTGGCAATCAGCCCCAGCATTTT. It translates to CASSLAGSGNQPQHF.